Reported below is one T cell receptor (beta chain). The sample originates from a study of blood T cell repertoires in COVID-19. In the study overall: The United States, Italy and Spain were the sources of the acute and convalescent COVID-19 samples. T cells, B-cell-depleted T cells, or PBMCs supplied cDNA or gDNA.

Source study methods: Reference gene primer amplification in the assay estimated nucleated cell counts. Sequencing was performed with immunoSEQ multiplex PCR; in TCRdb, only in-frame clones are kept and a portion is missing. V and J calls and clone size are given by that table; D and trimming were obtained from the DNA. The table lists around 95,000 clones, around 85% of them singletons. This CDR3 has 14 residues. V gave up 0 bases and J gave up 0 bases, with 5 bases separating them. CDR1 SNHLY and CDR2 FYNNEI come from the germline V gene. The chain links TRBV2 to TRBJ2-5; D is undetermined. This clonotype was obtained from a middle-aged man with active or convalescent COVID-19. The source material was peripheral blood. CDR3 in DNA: TGTGCCAGCAGTGAAGCCGAGTACCAAGAGACCCAGTACTTC. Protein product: CASSEAEYQETQYF.